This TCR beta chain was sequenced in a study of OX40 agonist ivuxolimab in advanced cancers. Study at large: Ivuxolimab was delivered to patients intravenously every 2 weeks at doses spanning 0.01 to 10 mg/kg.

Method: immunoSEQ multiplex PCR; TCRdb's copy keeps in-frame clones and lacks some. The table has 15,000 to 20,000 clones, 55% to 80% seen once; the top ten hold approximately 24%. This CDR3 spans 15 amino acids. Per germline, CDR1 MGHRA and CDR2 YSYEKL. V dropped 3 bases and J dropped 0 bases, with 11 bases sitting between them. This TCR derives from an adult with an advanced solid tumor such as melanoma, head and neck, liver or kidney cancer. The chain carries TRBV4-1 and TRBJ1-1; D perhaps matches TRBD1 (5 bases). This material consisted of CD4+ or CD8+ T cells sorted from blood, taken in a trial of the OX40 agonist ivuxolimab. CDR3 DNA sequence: TGCGCCAGCAGCCAGGGGCCGGGGATGAACACTGAAGCTTTCTTT. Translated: CASSQGPGMNTEAFF.